This entry is about one TCR beta chain. No cognate antigen has been identified for it. Base qualities are not at hand, and no much larger clone is one base apart. The CDR3 spans 15 residues, from the cysteine through the phenylalanine. Kept here is only the CDR3 DNA, which spans 45 bases and is read in frame from base 1. For CDR1 and CDR2, the germline V gene lists MNHEY and SVGAGI. Ends trimmed: V by 7 bases, J by 6 bases; bases unmatched to a gene: 14. These data come from a study of CD8 T cells in Susac syndrome (dated by TCRdb to between 2019 and 2020). For the study in its entirety: Of the Susac syndrome patients who were sequenced, 5 or 6 had clinically active disease and roughly 8 were in clinical remission. At the time of blood withdrawal, Susac syndrome patients were either therapy-naive, taking corticosteroids (with some also receiving IVIg), or on IVIg alone. Repertoire sequencing was used to test whether CD8+ T cell activation and differentiation in Susac syndrome was antigen driven.

Peripheral blood CD8+ and CD4+ T cells from healthy donors, Susac syndrome patients and multiple sclerosis patients were profiled using high-throughput TCR beta sequencing. The Susac syndrome patients fulfilled recently defined diagnostic criteria for definite or probable disease. Bulk CD8+ and CD4+ T cells were purified magnetically by negative isolation, whereas CD8+ TEMRA cells were enriched by FACS. Blood was drawn into EDTA tubes, processed within 24 hours, and PBMCs were isolated by density gradient centrifugation. PBMCs intended for TCR sequencing were frozen in liquid nitrogen and were later thawed in a 37 degrees C water bath. The sorted or isolated CD4+, CD8+ and CD8+ TEMRA cells had a purity of 90% or higher. RNA was extracted using the RNeasy kit, and roughly 0.5 to 1 ug of the RNA was reverse transcribed with random hexamers. The immunoSEQ multiplex PCR assay, which covers 54 Vbeta and 13 Jbeta segments, was used to amplify TCR beta CDR3 regions. Bias from PCR amplification was corrected by using a synthetic template baseline for primer optimization and for computational correction. Turning to the authors' computational methods: Reads were annotated to V, D and J genes according to IMGT and were analyzed with immunoSEQ Analyzer, with only productive sequences retained. Clonality was calculated as one minus the Shannon entropy normalized by log2 of the number of productive unique sequences. For each patient and control, public and private clones were evaluated among the 100 most prevalent clones. A clone was defined as Susac-specific if it was absent from the healthy and MS cohorts, from over 1,000 published viral clones and from other ImmuneACCESS disease sequences. TCRdb itself trimmed the public reads at Q25 with fastp, ran MiXCR and retained productive beta chains. Every CDR3 protein is listed once, alongside the most common genes and DNA of its rows. These V and J calls rely on TCRdb rather than the paper's analysis. Present in this sample are 200,000 to 250,000 distinct CDR3 sequences, about 94% of which were seen just once. The ten largest clones take up over 0.15% of the sample.

Study-wide conclusions, independent of this receptor: In patients with Susac syndrome, the CD4+ T cell repertoire showed no detectable clonal expansion. The TCR sequencing and HLA analysis was acknowledged to have included a relatively small number of individuals.

Here the chain combines TRBV6-5 and TRBJ1-2; 7 nucleotides in the junction match TRBD1. This clonotype was sampled from a human donor with Susac syndrome. Sequencing was performed on CD4+ T cells from PBMCs. The DNA sequence is as follows: TGTGCCAGCACACCAGACAGGGCCCCGGGGAATGGCTACACCTTC. It codes for CASTPDRAPGNGYTF.